This T cell receptor (beta chain) was identified during a study of cytomegalovirus exposure and HLA in healthy donors. PCR primers comprised 60 Vbeta and 13 Jbeta primers. Repertoires were generated with immunoSEQ multiplex PCR, while TCRdb's copy carries only in-frame clones and drops some. The record lists under 200,000 clones, of which the ten most abundant hold approximately 0.72%. CDR1 is SGHAT and CDR2 is FQDESV in the germline V gene (reference sequence). CDR3 size: 12 residues. V lost 7 bases and J lost 7, with 14 bases in between. For this clone: Its antigen is still unknown.

General observations from the study: Most TCR beta V segments were productive about 87% or about 30% of the time in an earlier analysis.

The sequence was obtained from a young woman in good health and CMV-seropositive. This chain connects TRBV11-1 to TRBJ2-7; D may be TRBD2 (6 bases). The sample taken for sequencing was PBMCs. As DNA, the CDR3 is TGTGCCAGCAACTACATGGGAGGTGAGCAGTACTTC. Translation gives CASNYMGGEQYF.